This TCR beta chain was documented in a study of vaccination and CD4 T cells after COVID-19. With regard to this clonotype: What it binds is not known.

With the Oncomine TCR Beta short-read assay, DNA from cultured CD4+ T cells was sequenced. TCRdb fed the PCR reads into MiXCR, producing one record per CDR3 protein. The profile covers more than 10,000 distinct CDR3 sequences, with roughly half appearing a single time and over 7% taken by the ten largest. Germline-derived CDR1 and CDR2 are SNHLY and FYNNEI. V was shortened by 7 bases and J by 6 bases, with 18 bases between the two germline ends. This CDR3 comprises 14 residues. Treatment: roughly ten-day PBMC culture with coronavirus spike peptide pools or control peptides (ViraFEST assay). The sequenced material came from CD4+ T cells from blood, cultured in vitro. This rearrangement joins TRBV2 to TRBJ1-2; perhaps TRBD1 as D (5 bases). The TCR was taken from a human donor who had recovered from COVID-19. In DNA form, the CDR3 reads TGTGCCAGCACGGCAGGGTGGGTGTTGGATGGCTACACCTTC. This gives the protein CASTAGWVLDGYTF. Full variable domain (outside the CDR3, taken from reference TRBV2 and TRBJ1-2): EPEVTQTPSHQVTQMGQEVILRCVPISNHLYFYWYRQILGQKVEFLVSFYNNEISEKSEIFDDQFSVERPDGSNFTLKIRSTKLEDSAMYFCASTAGWVLDGYTFGSGTRLTVV.